This TCR beta chain was identified in a study of regulatory T cells in long-lasting Graves disease. Study conclusions and caveats: Having few samples may have compromised the accuracy.

The sample's time point: newly diagnosed GD, antithyroid drugs for less than 3 months. The authors made the TCR library using RNA they extracted from PBMCs. Arm-PCR with iRepertoire HTBI primers amplified the CDR3 regions for these TCR beta libraries. TCRdb re-derived calls from the multiplex PCR reads in MiXCR, one entry per CDR3 protein. The sample consists of under 250,000 distinct CDR3 sequences, just over 20% of them appearing once. This clonotype was found many times. The antigen remains unidentified. The sequencing used peripheral blood mononuclear cells (PBMCs), collected at new diagnosis, from a patient treated with antithyroid drugs. This receptor was identified in a female donor with Graves disease.

CDR3 sequence: CASSLDWSTEAFF. The CDR3 DNA follows: TGTGCCAGCAGCTTAGACTGGAGTACTGAAGCTTTCTTT. The gene calls are TRBV7-2 and TRBJ1-1, with D hard to call. There are 13 residues in the CDR3. V was pared by 1 base and J by 5 bases, with 8 bases between. Germline V CDR1 and CDR2: SGHTA, FQGNSA.